Listed here are 5 T cell receptor beta chains from one sample, sequenced in a study of cytomegalovirus exposure and HLA in healthy donors (dated 2017 in TCRdb). The library was obtained by the immunoSEQ multiplex PCR assay. A mixture of 60 forward primers for TCR Vbeta segments and 13 reverse primers for TCR Jbeta segments was used in the multiplex PCR. Imported from immuneACCESS, the table was reduced by TCRdb to in-frame sequences with V and J called. These copies leave out some clones; in studies compared against another copy, an unresolved V gene accounts for under half, and the cause of the remainder is not known. The sample contains tens of thousands of clones, about 71% of them found a single time. The ten largest clones take up around 7% of the sample. The sequenced sample was PBMCs. Every receptor here comes from a woman in her thirties or forties in good health and CMV-seronegative.

This clone was seen more than once but under ten times. The J gene is TRBJ1-2, the V gene TRBV4-1; 10 bases line up with TRBD1. After removal of 6 bases from V and 3 bases from J, the junction contained 7 bases not matched to a gene. The CDR3 consists of 15 residues. Per germline, CDR1 MGHRA and CDR2 YSYEKL. The CDR3 spells CASRPTGGADYGYTF. The CDR3 nucleotides read TGCGCCAGCAGGCCGACAGGGGGCGCCGACTATGGCTACACCTTC.

The J gene is TRBJ1-5, the V gene TRBV28; no clear D. The CDR3 is 12 residues long. V shed 5 bases and J shed 11 bases, with 13 bases lying between them. CDR1 is MDHEN and CDR2 is SYDVKM in the germline V gene. CDR3 in DNA: TGTGCCAGCAGTCCCTTTTTTGAGTCCCAGCATTTT. It specifies CASSPFFESQHF.

DNA of the CDR3: TGTGCCAGCACTAGGGACAGCTCTAATGAAAAACTGTTTTTT. Its protein product is CASTRDSSNEKLFF. The rearrangement links TRBV2 to TRBJ1-4, with 7 bases fitting TRBD1. In germline, CDR1 is SNHLY, CDR2 FYNNEI. Trimming took 7 bases from V and 3 from J; bases not matched to a gene: 5. The CDR3 runs to 14 residues.

Only one count was recorded for this clone. The V gene is TRBV5-1, the J gene TRBJ2-7; no clear D. Germline V gene lookup returns CDR1 SGHRS and CDR2 YFSETQ. V lost 4 bases, J lost 3 bases, and 14 bases lay in between. CDR3 length: 14 residues. The CDR3 region is CASSPHSQNYEQYF. CDR3 nucleotide sequence: TGCGCCAGCAGCCCCCATTCACAGAACTACGAGCAGTACTTC.

This sequence joins TRBV11-1 and TRBJ2-2, with D possibly being TRBD2 (6 bases). Germline CDR1 SGHAT, CDR2 FQDESV (reference sequence). The length of the CDR3 is 15 residues. Trimming stripped 5 bases from V and 3 bases from J, with 13 bases between. The CDR3 reads CASSRTSFDTGELFF. The CDR3 nucleotides read TGTGCCAGCAGCCGTACTAGCTTCGACACCGGGGAGCTGTTTTTT.